Below are 30 T cell receptor beta chains sequenced from a single sample in a study of cytomegalovirus exposure and HLA in healthy donors (TCRdb year 2017). The receptor library was made with the immunoSEQ multiplex PCR assay. What TCRdb holds here is the immuneACCESS table cut down to in-frame rearrangements. Part of the clones is not present; checked against another copy, under half of the missing clones reflect an unresolved V gene, and the others are unexplained. The sample profile shows 150,000 to 200,000 clones; approximately 84% of them were found once. The ten top clones hold about 9.4% of the sample. Material: PBMCs. These receptors came from a man aged 25 to 40 in good health and CMV-seropositive.

This rearrangement joins TRBV5-6 to TRBJ1-2, with D possibly being TRBD1 (5 bases). This CDR3 spans 13 amino acids. Germline lookup yields CDR1 SGHDT and CDR2 YYEEEE. V was shortened by 0 bases and J by 2 bases, with 5 bases between the two germline ends. CDR3 residues: CASSLAGNYGYTF. As DNA, the CDR3 is TGTGCCAGCAGCTTGGCAGGGAACTATGGCTACACCTTC.

This chain connects TRBV4-2 to TRBJ2-7, with D hard to call. The CDR3 length is 11 residues. Germline values: CDR1 LGHNA, CDR2 YNFKEQ. V was clipped by 2 bases and J by 4 bases, with 3 bases between them. CDR3 coding DNA: TGTGCCAGCAGCCAACGGTACGAGCAGTACTTC. Protein: CASSQRYEQYF.

V gene TRBV6-1 combines with J gene TRBJ2-4; 7 nucleotides align to TRBD1. Germline assignment: CDR1 MNHNS and CDR2 SASEGT. The trim removed 4 bases at V and 0 bases at J, leaving 9 bases unmatched. The CDR3 length is 17 residues. CDR3 bases: TGTGCCAGCAGTGCCTATGACAGGGCAATAGCCAAAAACATTCAGTACTTC. Its protein product is CASSAYDRAIAKNIQYF.

The chain recombines TRBV6-4 with TRBJ2-1; TRBD2 might be the D (7 bases). Trimming took 5 bases from V and 2 from J, leaving 10 bases between them. The CDR3 contains 14 residues. CDR1 MRHNA and CDR2 SNTAGT come from the germline V gene. CDR3 nucleotides: TGTGCCAGCAGTAGGGGGGGGGCCTACAATGAGCAGTTCTTC. It is translated as CASSRGGAYNEQFF.

CDR3 coding DNA: TGTGCCTCCGAAGGGGGGACTAGCGGGAGCCGGGGCTCCTACGAGCAGTACTTC. This gives the protein CASEGGTSGSRGSYEQYF. This sequence joins TRBV30 and TRBJ2-7, with 14 bases lining up with TRBD2. Germline V CDR1 and CDR2: GTSNPN, SVGIG (reference sequence). This CDR3 has 18 residues. J gave up 0 bases and V 7 bases, and 14 bases lay outside the gene matches.

This clone is a singleton in its sample. V is TRBV27 and J is TRBJ2-2; 10 bases are a match to TRBD2. With V trimmed by 2 bases and J by 1 base, 4 bases remained unmatched. There are 17 residues in the CDR3. Per the germline V gene, CDR1 is MNHEY and CDR2 is SMNVEV (reference sequence). The CDR3 loop reads CASSLGGTSENTGELFF. For the CDR3, the DNA is TGTGCCAGCAGTTTAGGCGGGACTAGCGAGAACACCGGGGAGCTGTTTTTT.

The chain combines TRBV6-1 with TRBJ1-4, with 8 bases that match TRBD1. J was trimmed by 8 bases and V by 9 bases; bases with no gene match: 5. This CDR3 region has 12 residues. CDR1 and CDR2 from the germline V gene are MNHNS and SASEGT. The chain's CDR3 is CASQGAREKLFF. In DNA form, the CDR3 reads TGTGCCAGTCAGGGGGCCCGCGAAAAACTGTTTTTT.

This sequence joins TRBV2 and TRBJ1-2; 7 bases agree with TRBD1. This CDR3 region has 18 residues. The trim removed 9 bases at V and 4 bases at J, leaving 23 bases unmatched. Germline values: CDR1 SNHLY, CDR2 FYNNEI. Written as DNA, the CDR3 is TGTGCCAGACCTTTTCGCTATCCCGGGACAGCCTCGCTCTATGGCTACACCTTC. As protein: CARPFRYPGTASLYGYTF.

In its sample, this clone was seen once. The chain has TRBV29-1 and TRBJ2-1; unclear D gene. This CDR3 has 15 amino acids. V was cut by 3 bases and J by 6 bases, with 18 bases left in between. The germline V gene encodes CDR1 SQVTM and CDR2 ANQGSEA. CDR3 amino acids: CSVERFREVGNEQFF. DNA of the CDR3: TGCAGCGTTGAGAGGTTCCGAGAGGTGGGCAATGAGCAGTTCTTC.

The chain uses TRBV5-1 and TRBJ1-6, with D unresolved. Germline-derived CDR1 and CDR2 are SGHRS and YFSETQ. CDR3 size: 15 residues. V was pared by 0 bases and J by 7 bases, with 11 bases between. CDR3 region: CASSLGRIGNSPLHF. The CDR3 DNA reads as TGCGCCAGCAGCTTGGGCCGCATCGGGAATTCACCCCTCCACTTT.

The chain couples TRBV6-1 to TRBJ1-6; 7 bases are shared with TRBD1. CDR1 is MNHNS, CDR2 SASEGT, per germline. CDR3 length equals 16 residues. The junction had 9 bases not matched to a gene; V was cut back by 1 base and J by 9 bases. The CDR3 nucleotides read TGTGCCAGCAGTGAAGATTGGGACAGAGTTATTTCACCCCTCCACTTT. It specifies CASSEDWDRVISPLHF.

V and J are TRBV27 and TRBJ1-2; D unresolved. CDR3 length: 13 amino acids. V lost 8 bases and J 4 bases, leaving 14 bases between the germline ends. CDR1 is MNHEY and CDR2 is SMNVEV in the germline V gene (reference sequence). The CDR3 DNA reads TGTGCCAGCTCGGGTGGAGTGGGCTATGGCTACACCTTC. The encoded protein is CASSGGVGYGYTF.

The rearrangement links TRBV18 to TRBJ2-2; TRBD2 agrees at 9 bases. V shed 3 bases and J 4 bases; nucleotides not matched to a gene: 3. Germline CDR1 reads KGHSH; CDR2 reads LQKENI. The length of the CDR3 is 15 residues. CDR3 sequence: CASSPSGGGTGELFF. CDR3 sequence (DNA): TGTGCCAGCTCACCTAGCGGGGGAGGCACCGGGGAGCTGTTTTTT. The full variable domain, completed using reference TRBV18 and TRBJ2-2, is NAGVMQNPRHLVRRRGQEARLRCSPMKGHSHVYWYRQLPEEGLKFMVYLQKENIIDESGMPKERFSAEFPKEGPSILRIQQVVRGDSAAYFCASSPSGGGTGELFFGEGSRLTVL.

The chain links TRBV6-1 to TRBJ1-5; D perhaps matches TRBD1 (6 bases). CDR3 length equals 15 residues. V was pared by 6 bases and J by 5 bases, with 17 bases between. Looked up from germline, CDR1 is MNHNS and CDR2 is SASEGT. CDR3 protein: CASSPRGSGDQPQHF. The CDR3 coding sequence is TGTGCCAGCAGCCCAAGGGGGTCCGGGGATCAGCCCCAGCATTTT.

The chain links TRBV28 to TRBJ1-2; the match to TRBD1 covers 10 bases. The germline V gene has CDR1 MDHEN and CDR2 SYDVKM. The CDR3 totals 14 residues. The J segment lost 8 bases and the V segment lost 5 bases, leaving 8 bases of the junction unmatched. The CDR3 DNA follows: TGTGCCAGCAGTGGAGGGACAGGGGCACGCGGCTACACCTTC. The encoded protein is CASSGGTGARGYTF.

V usage is TRBV2 and J usage is TRBJ2-2; the match to TRBD1 covers 9 bases. Trimming removed 1 base from V and 2 bases from J; junction bases left unmatched: 2. The CDR3 length is 16 residues. From germline, CDR1 is SNHLY and CDR2 FYNNEI. The CDR3 coding sequence is TGTGCCAGCAGTGAAGGGGACAGGGCAAACACCGGGGAGCTGTTTTTT. It encodes CASSEGDRANTGELFF.

The chain has TRBV7-8 and TRBJ2-5, with D tentatively TRBD1 (5 bases). Germline CDR1 is SGHVS and CDR2 is FQNEAQ. V was trimmed by 5 bases and J by 1 base, leaving 17 bases between them. The CDR3 contains 16 residues. The CDR3: CASSPARRQSQETQYF. CDR3 sequence (DNA): TGTGCCAGCAGCCCGGCTAGGAGACAGTCCCAAGAGACCCAGTACTTC.

The V gene is TRBV2, the J gene TRBJ2-3; 8 bases are shared with TRBD1. The CDR3 contains 15 residues. CDR1 is SNHLY, CDR2 FYNNEI, per germline. Trimming removed 2 bases from V and 7 bases from J; junction bases left unmatched: 8. CDR3 sequence reads: CASSERDRGPNTQYF. As DNA, the CDR3 is TGTGCCAGCAGTGAACGTGACAGGGGACCGAATACGCAGTATTTT.

The chain links TRBV19 to TRBJ1-3; no definite D call. This CDR3 spans 16 amino acids. Germline V CDR1 and CDR2: LNHDA, SQIVND (reference sequence). Trimming left V 2 bases short and J 1 base short, with 12 bases between. For the CDR3, the DNA is TGTGCCAGTAGTATAATGGGAGAACGATCTGGAAACACCATATATTTT. This gives the protein CASSIMGERSGNTIYF.

The rearrangement joins TRBV29-1 to TRBJ2-7; TRBD1 matches at 7 bases. The ends lost 7 bases at V and 5 bases at J; junction bases unmatched: 5. Looked up from germline, CDR1 is SQVTM and CDR2 is ANQGSEA. The CDR3 runs 11 residues. The CDR3 reads CSATGVDEQYF. The DNA of the CDR3 is TGCAGCGCCACAGGGGTGGACGAGCAGTACTTC.

This chain joins TRBV6-6 and TRBJ2-5, with TRBD2 matching over 8 bases. This CDR3 has 15 residues. Germline loops: CDR1 MNHNY, CDR2 SVGAGI (reference sequence). V lost 5 bases to trimming and J lost 4 bases; unmatched junction nucleotides: 9. The DNA of the CDR3 is TGTGCCAGCAGTACAAACCGGGGACTAGGAGAGACCCAGTACTTC. It translates to CASSTNRGLGETQYF.

V and J are TRBV27 and TRBJ1-1; tentatively, D is TRBD1 (5 bases). V gave up 2 bases and J gave up 4 bases, with 14 bases separating them. This CDR3 region has 15 residues. The germline V gene has CDR1 MNHEY and CDR2 SMNVEV (reference sequence). The CDR3: CASSLGPRGGTEAFF. The CDR3 DNA sequence: TGTGCCAGCAGTTTAGGGCCGCGGGGGGGCACTGAAGCTTTCTTT.

This chain links TRBV19 with TRBJ1-2; TRBD1 aligns across 9 bases. Germline CDR1 and CDR2: LNHDA and SQIVND (reference sequence). With V trimmed by 7 bases and J by 0 bases, 9 bases remained unmatched. CDR3 length equals 16 residues. This CDR3 is CASTPTGGLSNYGYTF. The CDR3, as DNA: TGTGCCAGTACCCCGACAGGGGGTCTCTCTAACTATGGCTACACCTTC.

The V call is TRBV28, the J call TRBJ2-3; 8 bases align to TRBD2. CDR1 and CDR2 from the germline V gene are MDHEN and SYDVKM. CDR3 length: 19 residues. V gave up 10 bases and J gave up 6 bases; unmatched junction bases: 27. DNA for the CDR3: TGTGCCATTTCTGGCCGTGGGGTTAATAGCGGGACGCCTGGGGATACGCAGTATTTT. Translated: CAISGRGVNSGTPGDTQYF.

The CDR3 loop is CATSRDYQAQIYEQYF. In DNA form, the CDR3 reads TGTGCCACCAGCAGAGATTATCAGGCCCAGATCTACGAGCAGTACTTC. The rearrangement links TRBV15 to TRBJ2-7; D call uncertain. This CDR3 contains 16 residues. V was cut by 0 bases and J by 3 bases, with 15 bases left in between. Germline V gene data show CDR1 as LNHNV and CDR2 as YYDKDF (reference sequence).

This chain uses TRBV28 with TRBJ2-7, with 9 bases aligning to TRBD1. The CDR3 length is 15 residues. Germline V gene data show CDR1 as MDHEN and CDR2 as SYDVKM. Trimming cost V 5 bases and J 4 bases; bases outside gene matches: 9. This CDR3 is CASSNRDRVFYEQYF. The CDR3 coding sequence is TGTGCCAGCAGTAACCGGGACAGGGTCTTTTACGAGCAGTACTTC.

This clone was observed once. This sequence joins TRBV28 and TRBJ1-2; TRBD1 aligns across 9 bases. Looked up from germline, CDR1 is MDHEN and CDR2 is SYDVKM. This CDR3 is built from 17 residues. With 3 bases clipped from V and 4 bases from J, the junction kept 12 bases outside the gene matches. CDR3 coding DNA: TGTGCCAGCAGTTTTTCCGGGACAGGGATAGTCGGCTATGGCTACACCTTC. This gives the protein CASSFSGTGIVGYGYTF.

This chain connects TRBV7-8 to TRBJ2-1; 8 bases map to TRBD1. CDR3 size: 16 residues. Germline V gene lookup returns CDR1 SGHVS and CDR2 FQNEAQ. J lost 0 bases, V lost 4 bases, and 5 bases had no gene match. CDR3 in amino acids: CASSSDRASSYNEQFF. As DNA, the CDR3 is TGTGCCAGCAGCTCGGACAGGGCTAGCTCCTACAATGAGCAGTTCTTC.

V and J are TRBV18 and TRBJ1-4; the D gene is possibly TRBD1 (6 bases). This CDR3 comprises 14 residues. Trimming took 2 bases from V and 10 from J, leaving 14 bases between them. Germline loops: CDR1 KGHSH, CDR2 LQKENI. This CDR3 reads CASSPGGGLGKLFF. DNA of the CDR3: TGTGCCAGCTCACCAGGCGGGGGCCTGGGAAAACTGTTTTTT.

The chain links TRBV28 to TRBJ2-4, with 7 bases fitting TRBD1. V shed 4 bases and J 5 bases; nucleotides not matched to a gene: 5. The CDR3 sequence is 14 residues long. The germline V gene encodes CDR1 MDHEN and CDR2 SYDVKM. CDR3 in DNA: TGTGCCAGCAGTTCAGGGACAGACGAAAACATTCAGTACTTC. Translation: CASSSGTDENIQYF.